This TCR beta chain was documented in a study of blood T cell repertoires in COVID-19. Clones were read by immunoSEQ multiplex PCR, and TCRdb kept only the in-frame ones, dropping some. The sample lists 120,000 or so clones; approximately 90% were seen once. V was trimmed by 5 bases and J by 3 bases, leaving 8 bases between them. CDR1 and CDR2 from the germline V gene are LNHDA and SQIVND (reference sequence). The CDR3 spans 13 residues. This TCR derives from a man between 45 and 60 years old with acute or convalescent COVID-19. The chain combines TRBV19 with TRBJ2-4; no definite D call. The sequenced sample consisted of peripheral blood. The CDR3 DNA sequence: TGTGCCAGTAGTGGTGCAGACAAAAACATTCAGTACTTC. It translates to CASSGADKNIQYF.